This T cell receptor (beta chain) came from a study of blood T cell repertoires in COVID-19. Study overall: Italy, Spain and the United States were the sources of the convalescent and acute COVID-19 samples. The cDNA or gDNA used as material had been derived from T cells, B-cell-depleted T cells, or PBMCs.

This CDR3 comprises 17 residues. After removal of 4 bases from V and 6 bases from J, the junction contained 12 bases not matched to a gene. Germline lookup yields CDR1 SGDLS and CDR2 YYNGEE. Authors' analysis steps: Amplification with reference gene primers provided the estimates of nucleated cell counts. Method: immunoSEQ multiplex PCR; TCRdb's copy keeps in-frame clones and lacks some. Clonal size and the V and J genes are those of that table, whereas D and trimming came from the DNA. The data hold just under 150,000 clones, with 84% observed a single time. The V gene is TRBV9, the J gene TRBJ2-4; 11 bases are shared with TRBD1. The source of this sequence is a human donor in a cohort sampled during active COVID-19. The specimen sequenced was peripheral blood. This CDR3 reads CASSPRTGTGGRNIQYF. The CDR3 DNA reads TGTGCCAGCAGCCCACGTACCGGGACAGGGGGTCGAAACATTCAGTACTTC.